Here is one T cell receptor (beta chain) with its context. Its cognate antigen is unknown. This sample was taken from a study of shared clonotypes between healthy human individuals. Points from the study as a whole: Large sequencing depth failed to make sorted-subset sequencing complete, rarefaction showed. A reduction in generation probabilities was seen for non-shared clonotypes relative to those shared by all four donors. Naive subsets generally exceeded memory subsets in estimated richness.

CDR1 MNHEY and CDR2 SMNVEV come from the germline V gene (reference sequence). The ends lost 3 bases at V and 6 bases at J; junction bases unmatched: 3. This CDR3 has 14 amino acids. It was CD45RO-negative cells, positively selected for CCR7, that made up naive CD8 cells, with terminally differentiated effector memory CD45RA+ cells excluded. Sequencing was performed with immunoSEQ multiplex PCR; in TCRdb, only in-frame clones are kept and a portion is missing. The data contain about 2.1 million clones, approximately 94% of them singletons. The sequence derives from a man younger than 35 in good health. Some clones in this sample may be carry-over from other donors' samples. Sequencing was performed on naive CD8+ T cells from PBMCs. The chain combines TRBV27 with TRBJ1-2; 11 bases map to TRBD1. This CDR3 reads CASSFWDRGDGYTF. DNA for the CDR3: TGTGCCAGCAGTTTTTGGGACAGGGGGGATGGCTACACCTTC.